The 26 T cell receptor beta chains in this list originate from one sample, sequenced in a study of esophageal squamous cell carcinoma under preoperative chemotherapy. Time point of the sample: after preoperative PTX-NDP chemotherapy. In TCRdb, the PCR reads were re-called with MiXCR into one record per CDR3 protein. Among 15,000 to 20,000 distinct CDR3 sequences listed, 46% were seen once. Specimen collection occurred from a patient given preoperative chemotherapy. These TCRs come from a human donor with esophageal squamous cell carcinoma. The donor label of this sample is uncertain.

This clonotype was seen a handful of times. The chain joins TRBV7-8 to TRBJ2-6; no definite D call. CDR3 length equals 13 residues. Trimming took 6 bases from V and 0 from J, leaving 3 bases between them. CDR1 SGHVS and CDR2 FQNEAQ come from the germline V gene. CDR3 residues: CASRPSGANVLTF. CDR3 nucleotide sequence: TGTGCCAGCAGGCCCTCTGGGGCCAACGTCCTGACTTTC.

Points on this clonotype: One end of the junction does not line up with germline, which may come from a read error. As DNA, the CDR3 is TGTGCCAGCGGTGGCCTGGGTGGAAGCACAGAGACGCAGTATTTT. It encodes CASGGLGGSTETQYF. J is TRBJ2-3 and V is TRBV25-1; no reliable D call. From germline, CDR1 is MGHDK and CDR2 SYGVNS. The CDR3 runs to 15 residues. Looking up the rest from reference TRBV25-1 and TRBJ2-3 gives the full variable domain: EADIYQTPRYLVIGTGKKITLECSQTMGHDKMYWYQQDPGMELHLIHYSYGVNSTEKGDLSSESTVSRIRTEHFPLTLESARPSHTSQYLCASGGLGGSTETQYFGPGTRLTVL.

This rearrangement joins TRBV4-1 to TRBJ1-1, with D perhaps TRBD1 (6 bases). From germline, CDR1 is MGHRA and CDR2 YSYEKL. The CDR3 consists of 13 residues. V was clipped by 1 base and J by 6 bases, with 9 bases between them. The CDR3 bases are TGCGCCAGCAGCCAAGGGGGGGGGCCTGAAGCTTTCTTT. Its protein is CASSQGGGPEAFF.

This clonotype was seen a handful of times. This rearrangement joins TRBV6-1 to TRBJ2-1, with 7 nucleotides matching TRBD2. This CDR3 comprises 15 residues. The germline CDR1 and CDR2 sequences are MNHNS and SASEGT. V trimming: 3 bases; J trimming: 7 bases; junction bases outside the gene matches: 9. CDR3 protein: CASSERLAASNEQFF. The CDR3 bases are TGTGCCAGCAGTGAGCGTCTAGCGGCGTCGAATGAGCAGTTCTTC.

V gene TRBV11-2 combines with J gene TRBJ2-5; 9 positions match TRBD2. From germline, CDR1 is SGHAT and CDR2 FQNNGV. Trimming at V came to 2 bases and at J to 0 bases, leaving 4 bases not matched to a gene. The length of the CDR3 is 16 residues. CDR3 nucleotides: TGTGCCAGCAGCTTATATAGCGGGAGCAACCAAGAGACCCAGTACTTC. As protein: CASSLYSGSNQETQYF.

The V and J genes are TRBV11-2 and TRBJ2-3; D is perhaps TRBD2 (6 bases). Germline V gene data show CDR1 as SGHAT and CDR2 as FQNNGV. V dropped 0 bases and J dropped 4 bases, with 14 bases sitting between them. This CDR3 has 16 residues. Here the CDR3 DNA reads TGTGCCAGCAGCTTAGATGGAGGGTTTGAGGCAGATACGCAGTATTTT. It encodes CASSLDGGFEADTQYF.

This clonotype was seen more than once but under ten times. This chain joins TRBV4-1 and TRBJ1-1, with a tentative D call TRBD1 (5 bases). V lost 3 bases and J 14 bases, leaving 16 bases between the germline ends. The CDR3 totals 12 residues. From germline, CDR1 is MGHRA and CDR2 YSYEKL. The CDR3: CASSQAGRSAFF. The CDR3 coding sequence is TGCGCCAGCAGCCAGGCGGGACGGAGTGCATTCTTT.

The CDR3 region is CASSPADYDNNEQFF. The CDR3 region has the DNA TGTGCCAGCAGCCCCGCCGACTACGATAACAATGAGCAGTTCTTC. The chain has TRBV5-4 and TRBJ2-1; TRBD2 is a possible D gene (5 bases). This CDR3 is built from 15 residues. CDR1 and CDR2 (germline): SGHNT, YYREEE (reference sequence). V was cut by 4 bases and J by 5 bases, with 16 bases left in between.

Details on this clonotype: One end of the junction fails to match germline, which may point to a read error. The CDR3: CAWSVRGAAGYF. The CDR3 DNA is TGTGCCTGGAGTGTACGAGGGGCGGCCGGATACTTC. This chain connects TRBV30 to TRBJ2-1, with D perhaps being TRBD1 or TRBD2 (5 bases each). The germline V gene has CDR1 GTSNPN and CDR2 SVGIG (reference sequence). CDR3 length: 12 amino acids.

The sample holds a few counts of this clonotype. The V gene is TRBV7-2, the J gene TRBJ2-6; 12 bases match TRBD2. J gave up 4 bases and V 3 bases, and 10 bases lay outside the gene matches. Germline-derived CDR1 and CDR2 are SGHTA and FQGNSA. This CDR3 is 19 amino acids long. CDR3 loop: CASSFSTSGSMAGANVLTF. The CDR3 DNA reads as TGTGCCAGCAGCTTCTCGACTAGCGGGAGTATGGCAGGGGCCAACGTCCTGACTTTC.

This clonotype has ten or more counts. The rearrangement links TRBV10-2 to TRBJ2-5; 8 positions match TRBD2. This CDR3 comprises 16 residues. Germline CDR1 reads WSHSY; CDR2 reads SAAADI. J lost 4 bases, V lost 6 bases, and 13 bases had no gene match. CDR3 sequence: CASRDGHSGSRETQYF. DNA of the CDR3: TGCGCCAGCAGAGATGGACACAGCGGGAGTAGAGAGACCCAGTACTTC.

In its sample, this clonotype ranks as large. V usage is TRBV7-8 and J usage is TRBJ2-3; TRBD2 aligns across 10 bases. The CDR3 runs to 14 residues. J gave up 5 bases and V 5 bases, and 4 bases lay outside the gene matches. Germline V gene sequence: CDR1 SGHVS, CDR2 FQNEAQ. The CDR3 DNA follows: TGTGCCAGCAGCCGCCGGACTAGCGGAGATACGCAGTATTTT. It is translated as CASSRRTSGDTQYF. Together with reference TRBV7-8 and TRBJ2-3, the CDR3 gives the full variable domain: GAGVSQSPRYKVAKRGQDVALRCDPISGHVSLFWYQQALGQGPEFLTYFQNEAQLDKSGLPSDRFFAERPEGSVSTLKIQRTQQEDSAVYLCASSRRTSGDTQYFGPGTRLTVL.

For this clonotype: The conserved phenylalanine or tryptophan is not found at the CDR3 terminus, so this likely reflects a read error. The chain uses TRBV7-2 and TRBJ2-5, with D possibly matching TRBD1 (6 bases). This CDR3 contains 14 residues. CDR1 is SGHTA and CDR2 is FQGNSA in the germline V gene. V shed 9 bases and J shed 4 bases, with 18 bases lying between them. The chain's CDR3 is CARGPAGDTETQYL. CDR3 bases: TGTGCCAGGGGCCCTGCCGGGGACACAGAGACCCAGTACTTG.

Regarding this clonotype: A read error is likely, as this CDR3 ends without the conserved phenylalanine or tryptophan. No DNA is shown, since the ends of the CDR3 on it are uncertain; the CDR3 is the one TCRdb lists. The chain has TRBV7-2 and TRBJ2-6; TRBD2 is the table's D call and was not checked against the DNA. Germline CDR1 reads SGHTA; CDR2 reads FQGNSA. The CDR3 totals 9 residues, both ends included. The CDR3 sequence is CASSLKVAS.

This chain joins TRBV12-3 or TRBV12-4 and TRBJ2-3; TRBD2 aligns across 12 bases. V lost 5 bases and J lost 0; bases outside the gene matches: 6. The CDR3 has 17 amino acids. The chain's CDR3 is CASSRLAGGFSTDTQYF. CDR3 bases: TGTGCCAGCAGTCGTCTAGCGGGAGGGTTCAGCACAGATACGCAGTATTTT.

This clonotype was seen a handful of times. One end of the junction fails to match germline, which may point to a read error. V and J are TRBV7-2 and TRBJ2-3; D possibly corresponds to TRBD2 (5 bases). Germline assignment: CDR1 SGHTA and CDR2 FQGNSA. The CDR3 is made up of 16 amino acids. Written as DNA, the CDR3 is TGTGCCAGCAGCGCACGAGAGGGCGGTGACCCAGATACGCAGTACTTT. This codes for CASSAREGGDPDTQYF.

The chain joins TRBV7-9 to TRBJ2-3; D is perhaps TRBD1 or TRBD2 (5 bases each). This CDR3 contains 14 residues. Germline V gene data show CDR1 as SEHNR and CDR2 as FQNEAQ (reference sequence). Here the CDR3 DNA reads TGTGCGGGCAGCGGCGGCAGGGCCACAGATACGCAGTATTTT. Its protein is CAGSGGRATDTQYF.

This clonotype has more than one count but fewer than ten. J is TRBJ2-7 and V is TRBV7-8; 10 bases are a match to TRBD1. There are 15 residues in the CDR3. CDR1 is SGHVS and CDR2 is FQNEAQ in the germline V gene. After removal of 2 bases from V and 3 bases from J, the junction contained 4 bases not matched to a gene. Here the CDR3 reads CASSLLRDRGYEQYF. The CDR3 DNA reads as TGTGCCAGCAGCTTACTCCGGGACAGGGGCTACGAGCAGTACTTC.

This clonotype was counted only a few times. The chain joins TRBV12-3 or TRBV12-4 to TRBJ2-3, with D perhaps matching TRBD2 (6 bases). The CDR3 is 15 residues long. V was clipped by 6 bases and J by 3 bases, with 16 bases between them. CDR3 in amino acids: CASRTGLRRTDTQYF. CDR3 bases: TGTGCCAGCAGGACGGGACTCCGGAGGACAGATACGCAGTATTTT.

This clonotype was seen repeatedly, ten times or more. The genes are TRBV6-1 and TRBJ1-2; 8 bases map to TRBD1. The CDR3 consists of 15 residues. Per germline, CDR1 MNHNS and CDR2 SASEGT. Trimming removed 6 bases from V and 3 bases from J; junction bases left unmatched: 9. CDR3 DNA: TGTGCCAGCAGCCCCCGCAGGGGGCGAGACTATGGCTACACCTTC. This gives the protein CASSPRRGRDYGYTF.

This clonotype showed up just a few times. This chain connects TRBV6-1 to TRBJ2-3; 7 bases match TRBD2. The CDR3 consists of 13 residues. CDR1 is MNHNS, CDR2 SASEGT, per germline. Trimming at V came to 4 bases and at J to 6 bases, leaving 4 bases not matched to a gene. The CDR3 DNA sequence: TGTGCCAGCAGTGTTAGGGAGGGGGATACGCAGTATTTT. This codes for CASSVREGDTQYF.

As DNA, the CDR3 is TGTGCCAGCAATGACAGACTTAATGAAAAACTGTTTTTT. Its translation: CASNDRLNEKLFF. J is TRBJ1-4 and V is TRBV5-6, with a possible D match to TRBD1 (5 bases). CDR1 is SGHDT and CDR2 is YYEEEE in the germline V gene. Trimming pared 6 bases from V and 4 bases from J, leaving 10 bases between. This CDR3 has 13 residues.

The chain carries TRBV7-6 and TRBJ2-6; D unclear. V lost 2 bases and J lost 0, with 2 bases in between. CDR1 is SGHVS and CDR2 is FNYEAQ in the germline V gene. The CDR3 length is 14 residues. The CDR3 region has the DNA TGTGCCAGCAGCTTATCCTCTGGGGCCAACGTCCTGACTTTC. It is translated as CASSLSSGANVLTF.

CDR3 region: CASRWDTQETQYF. CDR3 in DNA: TGTGCCAGCCGTTGGGACACCCAAGAGACCCAGTACTTC. The V gene is TRBV18, the J gene TRBJ2-5; D perhaps matches TRBD1 (6 bases). The germline V gene has CDR1 KGHSH and CDR2 LQKENI. Trimming took 8 bases from V and 1 from J, leaving 11 bases between them. This CDR3 is built from 13 residues.

This chain links TRBV11-2 with TRBJ1-6; possible D gene TRBD1, 6 bases. This CDR3 contains 16 residues. Between the trimmed V and J ends, which lost 5 bases and 0 bases, there was a span of 11 bases. The germline V gene encodes CDR1 SGHAT and CDR2 FQNNGV. The CDR3 sequence is CASSRTASSYNSPLHF. CDR3 nucleotides: TGTGCCAGCAGCCGGACAGCAAGCTCCTATAATTCACCCCTCCACTTT.

The rearrangement joins TRBV6-4 to TRBJ2-3; 12 bases are a match to TRBD2. CDR1 and CDR2 (germline): MRHNA, SNTAGT. The CDR3 length is 15 residues. The V and J ends lost 6 bases and 4 bases, in that order; junction bases with no gene match: 5. This CDR3 is CASSRLAGAADTQYF. The DNA of the CDR3 is TGTGCCAGCAGCCGACTAGCGGGAGCGGCAGATACGCAGTATTTT.